This TCR beta chain was sequenced in a study of human T cells and chemical hapten exposure. The germline V gene has CDR1 SGHTA and CDR2 FQGNSA. CDR3 length: 19 amino acids. Trimming cost V 1 base and J 5 bases; bases outside gene matches: 14. This clonotype was counted ten times or more. A single record per CDR3 protein comes from TCRdb applying MiXCR to the RACE reads. Seen here are 200,000 to 300,000 distinct CDR3 sequences, roughly 8.9% observed once, and the top ten hold under 2.5%. Time point reported: pre-sensitization, week 0. Treatment of the sample: therapeutic diphenylcyclopropenone sensitization with weekly scalp DPC.

The input for sequencing was whole blood, taken in connection with sensitization to the hapten diphenylcyclopropenone (DPC). The origin of this receptor is a woman aged 40 to 55 with alopecia areata. Some clones in this sample may be carry-over from other donors' samples. The chain employs TRBV7-2 and TRBJ2-1; 10 bases line up with TRBD2. CDR3 nucleotides: TGTGCCAGCAGCTTAGACCCCCTTTCCGGACTAGCGGCTGACAATGAGCAGTTCTTC. It translates to CASSLDPLSGLAADNEQFF.